Below are 22 T cell receptor beta chains sequenced from a single sample in a study of tumor-infiltrating lymphocytes in primary liver carcinoma. Germline DNA was also extracted, and blood RNA derived from unsorted whole blood. cDNA specific to TCR beta was made from approximately 0.55 ug of total RNA, with a constant-region primer employed for priming. ARM-PCR was slightly modified, and three nested multiplex PCR rounds with it gave rise to the TCR beta libraries. In the first two PCR rounds, TRBV1-TRBV30 forward primers were paired with a C-beta reverse primer, and each round lasted about 9 cycles. TCRdb re-called the multiplex PCR reads through MiXCR, storing one row per CDR3 protein. The table records about 310,000 distinct CDR3 sequences, around 50% of them present only once. Sequenced material: peripheral blood. The receptors originated from a young woman with primary liver carcinoma and hepatitis B virus infection.

Turning to this clonotype: A read error may explain this, as a much larger clone is one base away. The chain uses TRBV6-5 and TRBJ2-2; the D gene is possibly TRBD2 (5 bases). This CDR3 comprises 15 residues. Trimming stripped 4 bases from V and 5 bases from J, with 14 bases between. Per the germline V gene, CDR1 is MNHEY and CDR2 is SVGAGI. As DNA, the CDR3 is TGTGCCAGCAGTTCGCTAGTGGGAGAAACCGGGGAGCTGTTTTTT. This encodes CASSSLVGETGELFF.

The genes are TRBV7-8 and TRBJ2-5; 10 nucleotides agree with TRBD1. V gave up 5 bases and J gave up 1 base; unmatched junction bases: 10. Germline V CDR1 and CDR2: SGHVS, FQNEAQ. The CDR3 extends over 17 amino acids. For the CDR3, the DNA is TGTGCCAGCAGCGCACCTGACAGGGGGCGATTCCAAGAGACCCAGTACTTC. Its translation is CASSAPDRGRFQETQYF.

Points on this clonotype: A much larger clone lies one base from this, so it may be a read error. This chain connects TRBV6-2 or TRBV6-3 to TRBJ2-1, with 9 bases matching TRBD2. After removal of 8 bases from V and 8 bases from J, the junction contained 10 bases not matched to a gene. This CDR3 is built from 14 residues. Per germline, CDR1 MNHEY and CDR2 SVGEGT. The chain's CDR3 is CASRWASGTYEQFF. The CDR3 DNA sequence: TGTGCCAGCCGGTGGGCTAGCGGGACTTATGAGCAGTTCTTC.

Worth noting for this clonotype: A much larger clonotype is one base distant, so this may be a read error. CDR3 nucleotides: TGTGCCAGCTGTGACCCGGGAGTGGGGCTCGAGCAGTACTTC. It is translated as CASCDPGVGLEQYF. The chain employs TRBV6-1 and TRBJ2-7; a weak D match, TRBD2 (6 bases). In germline, CDR1 is MNHNS, CDR2 SASEGT. This CDR3 comprises 14 residues.

Concerning this clonotype: Germline is not matched at one junction end, which may reflect a read error. This sequence joins TRBV12-3 or TRBV12-4 and TRBJ1-5; TRBD1 might be the D (6 bases). The CDR3 has 15 amino acids. The CDR3 loop is CANSSTGGSNQPQHF. DNA of the CDR3: TGTGCCAACAGTTCGACAGGAGGCAGCAATCAGCCCCAGCATTTT.

To note about this clonotype: Its ends do not fully match the called genes, so a read error is possible. The rearrangement links TRBV10-2 to TRBJ2-2, with a weak D call TRBD2 (5 bases). The CDR3 runs to 14 residues. Germline V gene sequence: CDR1 WSHSY, CDR2 SAAADI. The CDR3 loop is CASRHRENTGELFF. The CDR3 coding sequence is TGCGCCAGCAGACACCGGGAAAACACCGGGGAGCTGTTCTTT.

Comment on this clonotype: This may arise from a read error, as a much more abundant clone is one base away. The V call is TRBV6-1, the J call TRBJ1-6; D unresolved. The CDR3 runs 13 residues. CDR1 MNHNS and CDR2 SASEGT come from the germline V gene. The CDR3 loop is CVSSTTKESPLHF. CDR3 DNA: TGTGTCAGCAGTACCACCAAGGAGTCACCCCTCCACTTT.

Worth noting for this clonotype: A single base separates this from a much larger clone, so it may be a read error. The CDR3 region has the DNA TGCAGCGTTGACGGACAGCCTTCCAATGAGCAGTTCTTC. Protein product: CSVDGQPSNEQFF. The V gene is TRBV29-1, the J gene TRBJ2-1, with D perhaps TRBD1 (6 bases). The V gene lost 3 bases and the J gene lost 6 bases, with 12 bases spanning the gap. This CDR3 spans 13 amino acids. Germline CDR1 is SQVTM and CDR2 is ANQGSEA.

As regards this clonotype: The junction shows a germline mismatch at one end, possibly a read error. The rearrangement links TRBV29-1 to TRBJ1-2; D is uncertain. The CDR3 covers 12 residues. From germline, CDR1 is SQVTM and CDR2 ANQGSEA. CDR3 residues: CSVERGSGKTVF. CDR3 sequence (DNA): TGCAGCGTGGAACGCGGAAGCGGAAAAACTGTATTC.

A word on this clonotype: At one end, the junction sequence differs from germline, possibly due to a read error. J is TRBJ2-6 and V is TRBV11-2; D remains unclear. CDR3 length equals 14 residues. Germline lookup yields CDR1 SGHAT and CDR2 FQNNGV. The CDR3 here is CASSLMGGDNVLTF. DNA of the CDR3: TGTGCCAGCAGCTTAATGGGTGGGGACAACGTCCTGACTTTC.

About this clonotype: This sequence may be a read error, since a much larger clone differs from it by one base. This sequence joins TRBV4-1 and TRBJ2-7; D might be TRBD2 (6 bases). The CDR3 totals 13 residues. CDR1 MGHRA and CDR2 YSYEKL come from the germline V gene. Trimming cost V 4 bases and J 6 bases, with 13 bases left between them. CDR3 coding DNA: TGCGCCAGCAGCCTCCTCCAGGAGGGCGAGCAGTACTTC. Translating it yields CASSLLQEGEQYF.

The chain has TRBV5-5 and TRBJ2-7, with a tentative D call TRBD1 (5 bases). Germline V gene data show CDR1 as SGHKS and CDR2 as YYEKEE (reference sequence). Trimming removed 2 bases at V and 5 bases at J, with 11 bases between. The CDR3 is made up of 13 amino acids. The CDR3 DNA reads as TGTGCCAGCAGCTTAACAGGTCCCGACGAGCAGTACTTC. Translated, it gives CASSLTGPDEQYF.

The rearrangement links TRBV28 to TRBJ1-2, with no clear D. The CDR3 loop spans 11 amino acids. Trimming removed 6 bases at V and 4 bases at J, with 6 bases between. Germline lookup yields CDR1 MDHEN and CDR2 SYDVKM. CDR3 region: CASRGVYGYTF. DNA for the CDR3: TGTGCCAGCAGGGGAGTCTATGGCTACACCTTC.

Concerning this clonotype itself: A junction boundary mismatches the germline segment, possibly from a read error. CDR3 coding DNA: TGTGTCAGCAGCCAAGTGGCTAGCGGGTATCCCTACGAGCAGTACTTC. Protein product: CVSSQVASGYPYEQYF. The chain combines TRBV14 with TRBJ2-7; 8 positions match TRBD2. The CDR3 is 16 residues long. Per the germline V gene, CDR1 is SGHDN and CDR2 is FVKESK. Combining the CDR3 with reference TRBV14 and TRBJ2-7 gives the whole variable domain EAGVTQFPSHSVIEKGQTVTLRCDPISGHDNLYWYRRVMGKEIKFLLHFVKESKQDESGMPNNRFLAERTGGTYSTLKVQPAELEDSGVYFCVSSQVASGYPYEQYFGPGTRLTVT.

This chain links TRBV7-9 with TRBJ2-3; the match to TRBD2 covers 8 bases. V dropped 2 bases and J dropped 1; count of bases not matched to a gene: 5. CDR1 is SEHNR, CDR2 FQNEAQ, per germline (reference sequence). CDR3 length: 16 residues. CDR3 residues: CASSLTSGIRTDTQYF. DNA for the CDR3: TGTGCCAGCAGCTTAACTAGCGGAATTCGCACAGATACGCAGTATTTT.

This clonotype was seen a few times. The genes are TRBV28 and TRBJ2-1; TRBD2 agrees at 11 bases. Trimming cost V 4 bases and J 4 bases; bases outside gene matches: 3. This CDR3 has 15 residues. CDR1 and CDR2 from the germline V gene are MDHEN and SYDVKM. CDR3 coding DNA: TGTGCCAGCAGTTCGGGACTAGCGGCGTACAATGAGCAGTTCTTC. Its translation: CASSSGLAAYNEQFF. The full variable domain, completed using reference TRBV28 and TRBJ2-1, is DVKVTQSSRYLVKRTGEKVFLECVQDMDHENMFWYRQDPGLGLRLIYFSYDVKMKEKGDIPEGYSVSREKKERFSLILESASTNQTSMYLCASSSGLAAYNEQFFGPGTRLTVL.

In regard to this clonotype: This may be a read error: a much more frequent sequence differs by one nucleotide. The chain recombines TRBV28 with TRBJ1-5; D unresolved. The CDR3 is 15 amino acids. Germline lookup yields CDR1 MDHEN and CDR2 SYDVKM. The CDR3 spells CVSSFSGAFNQPQHF. The DNA for the CDR3 is TGTGTCAGCAGTTTTTCCGGTGCCTTCAATCAGCCCCAGCATTTT.

This clonotype was observed a single time. This rearrangement joins TRBV29-1 to TRBJ1-4; D call uncertain. The CDR3 is 13 amino acids. Trimming removed 8 bases from V and 6 bases from J, with 16 bases in between. The germline V gene has CDR1 SQVTM and CDR2 ANQGSEA. CDR3 nucleotides: TGCAGCTTTGTAGAGGGCAGCCATGAAAAACTGTTTTTT. Translated: CSFVEGSHEKLFF. Full variable domain (remainder filled in from reference TRBV29-1 and TRBJ1-4): SAVISQKPSRDICQRGTSLTIQCQVDSQVTMMFWYRQQPGQSLTLIATANQGSEATYESGFVIDKFPISRPNLTFSTLTVSNMSPEDSSIYLCSFVEGSHEKLFFGSGTQLSVL.

CDR3 residues: CASSSTGAEETQYF. For the CDR3, the DNA is TGTGCCAGCAGCTCGACAGGGGCTGAGGAGACCCAGTACTTC. The chain links TRBV5-6 to TRBJ2-5; 8 bases align to TRBD1. Germline trimming cut 3 bases from V and 5 bases from J; bases unmatched to any gene: 6. The CDR3 is 14 amino acids. CDR1 is SGHDT, CDR2 YYEEEE, per germline.

The CDR3 loop reads CSVSGRTNTQYF. CDR3 coding DNA: TGCAGCGTCTCCGGGAGGACAAATACGCAGTATTTT. The J gene is TRBJ2-3, the V gene TRBV29-1, with 7 bases identical to TRBD2. The CDR3 consists of 12 residues. Germline loops: CDR1 SQVTM, CDR2 ANQGSEA. After removal of 6 bases from V and 7 bases from J, the junction contained 7 bases not matched to a gene.

This chain links TRBV12-3 or TRBV12-4 with TRBJ2-2; D is possibly TRBD1 or TRBD2 (5 bases each). This CDR3 has 13 residues. V gave up 5 bases and J gave up 7 bases, with 11 bases separating them. As DNA, the CDR3 is TGTGCCAGCAGTGTGAGGGGAGTCGGGGAGCTGTTTTTT. It yields the protein CASSVRGVGELFF.

This clonotype was detected many times. The chain couples TRBV4-3 to TRBJ2-5, with D tentatively TRBD1 (5 bases). The CDR3 totals 13 residues. CDR1 and CDR2 from the germline V gene are LGHNA and YSLEER. Trimming took off 0 bases at V and 8 bases at J, with 10 bases between the two ends. The CDR3 reads CASSQEIQGTQYF. As DNA, the CDR3 is TGCGCCAGCAGCCAAGAGATCCAGGGCACCCAGTACTTC.